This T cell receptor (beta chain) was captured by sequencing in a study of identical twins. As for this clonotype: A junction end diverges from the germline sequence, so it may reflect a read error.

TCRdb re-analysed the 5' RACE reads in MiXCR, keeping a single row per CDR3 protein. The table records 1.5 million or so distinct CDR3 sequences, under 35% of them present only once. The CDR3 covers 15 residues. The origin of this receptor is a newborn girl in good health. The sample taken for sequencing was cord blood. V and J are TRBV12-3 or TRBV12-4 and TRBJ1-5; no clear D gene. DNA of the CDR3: TGTGCCAGCAGTTTAGATAGACACAGCAGTCAGCCCCAGCATTTT. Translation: CASSLDRHSSQPQHF.